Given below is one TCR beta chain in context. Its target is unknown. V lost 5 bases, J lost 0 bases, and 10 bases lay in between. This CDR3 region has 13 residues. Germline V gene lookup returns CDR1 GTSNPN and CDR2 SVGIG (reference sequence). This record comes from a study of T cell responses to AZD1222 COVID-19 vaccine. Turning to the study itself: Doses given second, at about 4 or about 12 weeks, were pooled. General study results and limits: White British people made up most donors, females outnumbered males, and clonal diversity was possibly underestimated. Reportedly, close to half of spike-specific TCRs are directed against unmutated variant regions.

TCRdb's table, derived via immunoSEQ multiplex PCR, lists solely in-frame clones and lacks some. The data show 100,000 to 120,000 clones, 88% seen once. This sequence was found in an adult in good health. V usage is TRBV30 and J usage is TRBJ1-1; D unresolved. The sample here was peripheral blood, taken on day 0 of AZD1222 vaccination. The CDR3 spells CAWSSGLNTEAFF. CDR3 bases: TGTGCCTGGTCGTCAGGCCTGAACACTGAAGCTTTCTTT.